The rows below give T cell receptor beta chains drawn from one sample of a study of T-cell memory formation after mild COVID-19. TCRdb ran MiXCR on the 5' RACE reads and lists one entry per CDR3 protein. The table has around 390,000 distinct CDR3 sequences, about a sixth seen once; the top ten hold 20% to 25%. The source material was PBMCs or a T cell subset sorted from them (not recorded which). The receptor set was obtained from a man between 18 and 35 years old who had mild COVID-19 (a few samples of this study predate the infection). Cell type and time point are not known. CDR3s include the opening cysteine and the closing phenylalanine or tryptophan. A D gene is named only where the DNA matches it firmly. Expanded clones get a size class; other rows say once, few or many, or leave the size out.

v_gene: TRBV5-1; len: 14; j_gene: TRBJ2-7; abundance: many; d_gene: .; CDR3nt: TGCGCCAGCAGCCCTTCTGGGTTGTCCTACGAGCAGTACTTC; CDR3aa: CASSPSGLSYEQYF
v_gene: TRBV7-2; len: 14; j_gene: TRBJ1-3; abundance: few; d_gene: .; CDR3nt: TGTGCCAGCAGCTTGAAAGGACCCTCCGGCACCATATATTTT; CDR3aa: CASSLKGPSGTIYF
v_gene: TRBV7-6; len: 13; j_gene: TRBJ2-5; abundance: .; d_gene: TRBD1; CDR3nt: TGTGCCAGCAGCATGACAGGGATGGAGACCCAGTACTTC; CDR3aa: CASSMTGMETQYF
v_gene: TRBV5-1; len: 13; j_gene: TRBJ1-2; abundance: few; d_gene: TRBD1; CDR3nt: TGCGCCAGCAGCCGGGGACAGCAGTATGGCTACACCTTC; CDR3aa: CASSRGQQYGYTF
v_gene: TRBV4-3; len: 16; j_gene: TRBJ1-6; abundance: .; d_gene: TRBD1; CDR3nt: TGCGCCAGCAGCCAAGTACTGACAGGGGCTATTTCACCCCTCCACTTT; CDR3aa: CASSQVLTGAISPLHF
v_gene: TRBV27; len: 14; j_gene: TRBJ2-1; abundance: .; d_gene: .; CDR3nt: TGTGCCAGCAGCTGGGGTAGCGGCTTAGGGCGGCAGTTCTTC; CDR3aa: CASSWGSGLGRQFF
v_gene: TRBV10-3; len: 15; j_gene: TRBJ2-6; abundance: .; d_gene: .; CDR3nt: TGTGCCATCAGTGTTCGAGGGACCGGGGCCAACGTCCTGACTTTC; CDR3aa: CAISVRGTGANVLTF
v_gene: TRBV20-1; len: 16; j_gene: TRBJ2-3; abundance: .; d_gene: .; CDR3nt: TGCAGTGCCACTCCCTTAGGGGGGGGTAGCACAGATACGCAGTATTTT; CDR3aa: CSATPLGGGSTDTQYF
v_gene: TRBV7-3; len: 16; j_gene: TRBJ2-2; abundance: .; d_gene: .; CDR3nt: TGTGCCAGCAGCTTAATCTCGTCCCCGATGACCGGGGAGCTGTTTTTT; CDR3aa: CASSLISSPMTGELFF
v_gene: TRBV28; len: 14; j_gene: TRBJ2-3; abundance: few; d_gene: .; CDR3nt: TGTGCCAGCAGTTTCCGCAAGCGGGTAGATACGCAGTATTTT; CDR3aa: CASSFRKRVDTQYF
v_gene: TRBV6-6; len: 11; j_gene: TRBJ2-7; abundance: few; d_gene: .; CDR3nt: TGTGCCAGCAGTTACGGCCACGAGCAGTACTTC; CDR3aa: CASSYGHEQYF
v_gene: TRBV7-2; len: 14; j_gene: TRBJ1-1; abundance: .; d_gene: .; CDR3nt: TGTGCCAGCAGCTTCCGTTCCGTGAACACTGAAGCTTTCTTT; CDR3aa: CASSFRSVNTEAFF
v_gene: TRBV5-1; len: 16; j_gene: TRBJ1-2; abundance: few; d_gene: TRBD1; CDR3nt: TGCGCCAGCAGCCAACCCCCCCCGGGACAGAACTATGGCTACACCTTC; CDR3aa: CASSQPPPGQNYGYTF
v_gene: TRBV20-1; len: 13; j_gene: TRBJ2-4; abundance: .; d_gene: .; CDR3nt: TGCAGTGCTAGAAAAGGGTTCGGAAACATTCAGTACTTC; CDR3aa: CSARKGFGNIQYF
v_gene: TRBV12-3/TRBV12-4; len: 14; j_gene: TRBJ1-2; abundance: .; d_gene: .; CDR3nt: TGTGCCAGCAGCCTGGGACATAGGTCTCGTCGCTACACCTTC; CDR3aa: CASSLGHRSRRYTF
v_gene: TRBV19; len: 15; j_gene: TRBJ2-1; abundance: .; d_gene: TRBD2; CDR3nt: TGTGCCAGTAGTCCACTAGCGGGGGCCCACAATGAGCAGTTCTTC; CDR3aa: CASSPLAGAHNEQFF
v_gene: TRBV7-2; len: 13; j_gene: TRBJ2-5; abundance: .; d_gene: TRBD2; CDR3nt: TGTGCCAGCAGCCCCGGGAGGGAGGAGACCCAGTACTTC; CDR3aa: CASSPGREETQYF
v_gene: TRBV29-1; len: 13; j_gene: TRBJ2-7; abundance: few; d_gene: .; CDR3nt: TGCAGCGTTGAAATCGCAGATTACTACGAGCAGTACTTC; CDR3aa: CSVEIADYYEQYF